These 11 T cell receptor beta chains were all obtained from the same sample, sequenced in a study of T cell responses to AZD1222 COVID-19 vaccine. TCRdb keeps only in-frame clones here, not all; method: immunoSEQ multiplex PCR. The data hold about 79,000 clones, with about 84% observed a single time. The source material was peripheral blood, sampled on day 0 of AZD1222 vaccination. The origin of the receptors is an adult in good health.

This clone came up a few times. The CDR3 DNA reads as TGTGCCTGGAGTGTGGCAGGACCGAACACTGAAGCTTTCTTT. Residues: CAWSVAGPNTEAFF. This chain connects TRBV30 to TRBJ1-1; the D is unclear. The V end was cut by 0 bases, the J end by 1 base, with 9 bases between. Germline V lookup: CDR1 GTSNPN, CDR2 SVGIG (reference sequence). This CDR3 has 14 amino acids.

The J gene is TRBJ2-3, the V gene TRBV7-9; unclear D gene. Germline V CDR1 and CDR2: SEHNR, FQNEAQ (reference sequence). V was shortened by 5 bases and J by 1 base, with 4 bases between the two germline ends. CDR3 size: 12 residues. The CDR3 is CASSLRTDTQYF. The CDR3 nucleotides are TGTGCCAGCAGCCTACGCACAGATACGCAGTATTTT.

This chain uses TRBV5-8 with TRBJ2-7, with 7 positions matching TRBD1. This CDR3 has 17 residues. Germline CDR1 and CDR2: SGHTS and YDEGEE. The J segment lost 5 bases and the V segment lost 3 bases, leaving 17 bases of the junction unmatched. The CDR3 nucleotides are TGTGCCAGCAGCTCCTTGGGGACAGCCCCTGGGCCCGACGAGCAGTACTTC. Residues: CASSSLGTAPGPDEQYF.

The CDR3 nucleotides read TGTGCCAGCAGCGTAAGAACCGGGAGCGCCTACGAGCAGTACTTC. Residues: CASSVRTGSAYEQYF. This sequence joins TRBV7-8 and TRBJ2-7; TRBD2 is a possible D gene (6 bases). There are 15 residues in the CDR3. The V gene lost 5 bases and the J gene lost 2 bases, with 16 bases spanning the gap. The germline V gene has CDR1 SGHVS and CDR2 FQNEAQ. Based on the CDR3 plus reference TRBV7-8 and TRBJ2-7, the full variable domain is GAGVSQSPRYKVAKRGQDVALRCDPISGHVSLFWYQQALGQGPEFLTYFQNEAQLDKSGLPSDRFFAERPEGSVSTLKIQRTQQEDSAVYLCASSVRTGSAYEQYFGPGTRLTVT.

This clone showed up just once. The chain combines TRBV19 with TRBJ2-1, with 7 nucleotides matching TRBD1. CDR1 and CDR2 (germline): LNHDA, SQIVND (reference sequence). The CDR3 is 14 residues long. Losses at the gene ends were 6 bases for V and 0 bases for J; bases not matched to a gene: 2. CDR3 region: CASRWDSSYNEQFF. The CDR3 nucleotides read TGTGCCAGTAGATGGGACAGCTCCTACAATGAGCAGTTCTTC.

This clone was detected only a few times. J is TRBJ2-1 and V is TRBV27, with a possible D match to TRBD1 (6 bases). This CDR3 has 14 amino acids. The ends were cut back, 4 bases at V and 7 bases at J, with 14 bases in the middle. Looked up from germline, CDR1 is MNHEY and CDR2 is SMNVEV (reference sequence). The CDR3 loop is CASSSQGSLNEQFF. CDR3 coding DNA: TGTGCCAGCAGTTCACAGGGCTCTCTAAATGAGCAGTTCTTC.

The CDR3 spells CASSFSGLVRTQYF. The CDR3 nucleotides are TGTGCCAGCAGTTTCTCCGGACTGGTGCGGACCCAGTACTTC. The chain joins TRBV27 to TRBJ2-5, with a tentative D call TRBD2 (5 bases). The V gene's germline CDR1 is MNHEY and CDR2 SMNVEV (reference sequence). The length of the CDR3 is 14 residues. Trimming shortened V by 3 bases and J by 7 bases, and 15 bases separated the two germline ends.

CDR3 amino acids: CASSHRQGPLYEQYF. As DNA, the CDR3 is TGTGCCAGCAGCCACCGACAGGGGCCCCTCTACGAGCAGTACTTC. The rearrangement uses TRBV3-1 (or the pseudogene TRBV3-2) and TRBJ2-7; 8 nucleotides match TRBD1. This CDR3 is built from 15 residues. V lost 3 bases and J lost 3; bases outside the gene matches: 7. The V gene's germline CDR1 is LGHDT and CDR2 YNNKEL (reference sequence).

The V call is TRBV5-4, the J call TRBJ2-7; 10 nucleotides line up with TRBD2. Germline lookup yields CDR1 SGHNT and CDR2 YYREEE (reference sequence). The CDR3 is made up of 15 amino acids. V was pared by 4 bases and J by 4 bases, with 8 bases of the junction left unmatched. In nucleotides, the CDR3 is TGTGCCAGCAGCCGAGCCGGGACTAGCGCGTACGAGCAGTACTTC. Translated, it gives CASSRAGTSAYEQYF.

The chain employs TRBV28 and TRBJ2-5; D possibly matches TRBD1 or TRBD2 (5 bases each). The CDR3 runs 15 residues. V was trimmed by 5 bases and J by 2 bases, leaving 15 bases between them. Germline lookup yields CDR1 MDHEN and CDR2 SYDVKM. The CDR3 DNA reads TGTGCCAGCAGTGCTCCGGGACCGTATCAAGAGACCCAGTACTTC. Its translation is CASSAPGPYQETQYF.

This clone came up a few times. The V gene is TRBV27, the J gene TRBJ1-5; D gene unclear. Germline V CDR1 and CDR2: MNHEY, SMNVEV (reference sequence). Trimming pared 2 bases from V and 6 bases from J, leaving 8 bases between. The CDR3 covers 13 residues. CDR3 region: CASSLTGVQPQHF. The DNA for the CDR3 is TGTGCCAGCAGTTTAACTGGGGTTCAGCCCCAGCATTTT.